This T cell receptor beta chain came from a study of blood T cell repertoires in COVID-19. Study details: Acute and convalescent COVID-19 samples came from the United States, Italy and Spain. The analysed material was cDNA or gDNA that came from T cells, B-cell-depleted T cells, or PBMCs.

This clone showed up many times. V was pared by 3 bases and J by 4 bases, with 12 bases between. In germline, CDR1 is LNHDA, CDR2 SQIVND (reference sequence). The CDR3 extends over 14 amino acids. In the original analysis: Estimation of nucleated cell counts was performed using reference gene primer amplification. Clones were read by immunoSEQ multiplex PCR, and TCRdb kept only the in-frame ones, dropping some. The V and J calls and clone size come from that table; D and trimming were worked out from the DNA. This sample has approximately 300,000 clones, with around 86% found just once. Material: peripheral blood. The sequence was obtained from a man over 45 with active or convalescent COVID-19. The rearrangement links TRBV19 to TRBJ1-1, with D perhaps TRBD1 (5 bases). The CDR3 spells CASSITRGGTEAFF. CDR3 in DNA: TGTGCCAGTAGTATCACTAGGGGAGGCACTGAAGCTTTCTTT.